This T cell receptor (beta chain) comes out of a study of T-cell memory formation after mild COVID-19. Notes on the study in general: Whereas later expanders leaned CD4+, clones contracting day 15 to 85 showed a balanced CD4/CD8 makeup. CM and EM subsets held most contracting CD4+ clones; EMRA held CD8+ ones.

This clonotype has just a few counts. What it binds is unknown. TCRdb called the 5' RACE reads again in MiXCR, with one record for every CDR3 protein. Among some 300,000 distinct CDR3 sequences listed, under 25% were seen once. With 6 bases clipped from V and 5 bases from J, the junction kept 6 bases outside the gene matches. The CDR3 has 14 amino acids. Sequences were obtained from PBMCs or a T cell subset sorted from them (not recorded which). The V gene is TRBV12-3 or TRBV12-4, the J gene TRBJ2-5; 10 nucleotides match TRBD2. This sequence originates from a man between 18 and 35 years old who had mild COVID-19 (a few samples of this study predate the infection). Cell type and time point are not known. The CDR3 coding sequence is TGTGCCAGCAGACCCGGACTAGCGGTGGAGACCCAGTACTTC. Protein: CASRPGLAVETQYF.